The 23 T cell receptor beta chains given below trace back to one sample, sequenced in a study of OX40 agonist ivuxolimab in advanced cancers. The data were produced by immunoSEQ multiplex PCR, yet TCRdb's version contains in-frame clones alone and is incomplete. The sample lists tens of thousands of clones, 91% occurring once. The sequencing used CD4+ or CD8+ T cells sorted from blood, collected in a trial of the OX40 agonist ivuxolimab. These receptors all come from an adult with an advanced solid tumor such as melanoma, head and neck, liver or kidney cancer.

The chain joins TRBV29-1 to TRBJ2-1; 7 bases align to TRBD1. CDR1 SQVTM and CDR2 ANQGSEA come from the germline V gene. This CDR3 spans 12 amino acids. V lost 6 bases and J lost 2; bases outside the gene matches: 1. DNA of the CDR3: TGCAGCGTGGGGACAGCCTACAATGAGCAGTTCTTC. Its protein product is CSVGTAYNEQFF.

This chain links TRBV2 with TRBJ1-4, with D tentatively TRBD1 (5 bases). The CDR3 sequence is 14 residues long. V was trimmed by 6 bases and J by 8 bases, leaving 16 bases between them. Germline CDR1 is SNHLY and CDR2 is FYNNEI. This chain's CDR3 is CASRPGGFREKLFF. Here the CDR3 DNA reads TGTGCCAGCAGACCGGGGGGATTCAGGGAAAAACTGTTTTTT.

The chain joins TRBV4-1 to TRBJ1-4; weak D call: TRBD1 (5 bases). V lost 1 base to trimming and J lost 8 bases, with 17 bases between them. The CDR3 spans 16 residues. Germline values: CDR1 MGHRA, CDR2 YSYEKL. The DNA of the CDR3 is TGCGCCAGCAGCCAAGTCACAAAGGCAGGGTGGGAAAAACTGTTTTTT. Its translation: CASSQVTKAGWEKLFF.

CDR3 DNA sequence: TGTGCCAGCAGCGGGAGGGCGGAGACCCAGTACTTC. Translated, it gives CASSGRAETQYF. The chain has TRBV5-4 and TRBJ2-5; 7 bases are shared with TRBD2. The CDR3 covers 12 residues. V lost 4 bases to trimming and J lost 5 bases; unmatched junction nucleotides: 2. Germline CDR1 and CDR2: SGHNT and YYREEE (reference sequence).

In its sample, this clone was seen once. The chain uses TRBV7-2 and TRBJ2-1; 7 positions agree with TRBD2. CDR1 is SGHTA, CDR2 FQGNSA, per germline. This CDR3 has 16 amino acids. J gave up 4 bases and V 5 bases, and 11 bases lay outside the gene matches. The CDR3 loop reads CASSPRLALAYNEQFF. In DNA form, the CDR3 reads TGTGCCAGCAGCCCTAGACTAGCTCTGGCGTACAATGAGCAGTTCTTC.

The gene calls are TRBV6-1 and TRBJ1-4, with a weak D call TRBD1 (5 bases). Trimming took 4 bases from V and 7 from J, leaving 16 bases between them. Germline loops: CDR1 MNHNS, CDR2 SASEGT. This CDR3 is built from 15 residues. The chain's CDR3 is CASSGLRGNGEKLFF. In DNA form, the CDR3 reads TGTGCCAGCAGTGGGTTAAGGGGAAACGGTGAAAAACTGTTTTTT.

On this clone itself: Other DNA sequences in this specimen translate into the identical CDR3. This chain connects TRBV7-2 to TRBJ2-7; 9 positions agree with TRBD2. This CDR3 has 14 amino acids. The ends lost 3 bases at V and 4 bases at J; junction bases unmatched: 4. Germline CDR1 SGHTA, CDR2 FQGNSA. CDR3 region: CASSLGGRAYEQYF. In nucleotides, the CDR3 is TGTGCCAGCAGCTTGGGCGGGAGGGCTTACGAGCAGTACTTC.

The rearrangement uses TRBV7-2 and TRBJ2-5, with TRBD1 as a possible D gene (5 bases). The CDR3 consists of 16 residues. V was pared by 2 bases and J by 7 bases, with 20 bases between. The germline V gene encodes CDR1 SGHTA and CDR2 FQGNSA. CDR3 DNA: TGTGCCAGCAGCTTAAAAGGGTTTGCGGCCCAGGGGACCCAGTACTTC. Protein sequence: CASSLKGFAAQGTQYF.

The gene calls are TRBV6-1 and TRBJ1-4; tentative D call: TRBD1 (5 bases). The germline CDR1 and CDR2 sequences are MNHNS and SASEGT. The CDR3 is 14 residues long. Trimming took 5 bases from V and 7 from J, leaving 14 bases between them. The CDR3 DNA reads TGTGCCAGCAGTACCGGGACGTCCCTTGAAAAACTGTTTTTT. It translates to CASSTGTSLEKLFF.

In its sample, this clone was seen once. The CDR3 region is CASSQDTGTRTYEQYF. The CDR3 DNA reads as TGCGCCAGCAGCCAAGATACGGGAACTAGGACCTACGAGCAGTACTTC. The chain combines TRBV4-1 with TRBJ2-7; tentative D call: TRBD2 (5 bases). The CDR3 contains 16 residues. V lost 0 bases to trimming and J lost 2 bases, with 14 bases between them. Looked up from germline, CDR1 is MGHRA and CDR2 is YSYEKL.

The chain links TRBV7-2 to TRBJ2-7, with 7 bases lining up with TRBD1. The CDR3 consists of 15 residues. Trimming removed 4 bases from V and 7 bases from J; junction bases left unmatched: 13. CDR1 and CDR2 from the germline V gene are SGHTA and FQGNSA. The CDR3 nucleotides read TGTGCCAGCAGCTCCAGGGGGTCAAACCCGCTGGAGCAGTACTTC. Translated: CASSSRGSNPLEQYF.

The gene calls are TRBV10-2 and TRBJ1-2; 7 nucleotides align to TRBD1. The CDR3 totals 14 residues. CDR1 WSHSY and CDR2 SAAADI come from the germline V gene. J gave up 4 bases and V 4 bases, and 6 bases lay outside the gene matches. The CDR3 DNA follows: TGCGCCAGCAGTGGTTACAGGGGAGGCTATGGCTACACCTTC. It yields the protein CASSGYRGGYGYTF.

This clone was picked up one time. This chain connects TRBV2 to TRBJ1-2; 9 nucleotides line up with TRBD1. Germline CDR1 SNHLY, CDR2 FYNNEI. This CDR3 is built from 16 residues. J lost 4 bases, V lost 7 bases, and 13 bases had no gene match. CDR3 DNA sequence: TGTGCCAGCACTATGGACAGGGGCGTGGGATCCTATGGCTACACCTTC. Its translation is CASTMDRGVGSYGYTF.

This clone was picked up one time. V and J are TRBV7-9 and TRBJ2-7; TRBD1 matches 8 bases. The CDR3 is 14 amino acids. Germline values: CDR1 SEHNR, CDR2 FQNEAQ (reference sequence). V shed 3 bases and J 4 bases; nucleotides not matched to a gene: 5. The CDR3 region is CASSLTGAQYEQYF. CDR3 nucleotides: TGTGCCAGCAGCTTGACAGGGGCCCAATACGAGCAGTACTTC.

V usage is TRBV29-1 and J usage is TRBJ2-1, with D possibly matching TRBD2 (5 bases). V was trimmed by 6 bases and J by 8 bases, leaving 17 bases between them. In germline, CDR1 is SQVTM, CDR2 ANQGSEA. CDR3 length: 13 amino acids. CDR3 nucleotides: TGCAGCGTGAGGGTCCCAACCTTCCATGAGCAGTTCTTC. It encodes CSVRVPTFHEQFF.

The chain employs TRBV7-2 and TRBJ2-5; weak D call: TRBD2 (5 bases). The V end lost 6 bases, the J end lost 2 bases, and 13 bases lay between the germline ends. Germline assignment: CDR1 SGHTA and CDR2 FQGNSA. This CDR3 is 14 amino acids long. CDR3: CASRRRATQETQYF. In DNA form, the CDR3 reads TGTGCCAGCAGACGGCGGGCAACGCAAGAGACCCAGTACTTC.

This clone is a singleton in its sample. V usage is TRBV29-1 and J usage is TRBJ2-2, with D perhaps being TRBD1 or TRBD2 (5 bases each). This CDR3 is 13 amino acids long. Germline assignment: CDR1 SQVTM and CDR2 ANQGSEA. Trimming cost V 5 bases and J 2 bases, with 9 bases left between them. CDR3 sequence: CSVQRGNTGELFF. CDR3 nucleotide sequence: TGCAGCGTTCAGAGGGGAAACACCGGGGAGCTGTTTTTT.

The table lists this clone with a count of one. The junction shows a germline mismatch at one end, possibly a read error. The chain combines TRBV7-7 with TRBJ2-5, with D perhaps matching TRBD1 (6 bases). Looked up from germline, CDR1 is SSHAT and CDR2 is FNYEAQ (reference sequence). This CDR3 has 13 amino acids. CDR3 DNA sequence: TGTGCTAGCAGCTTAGCAGGGGACGAGACCCAGTACTTC. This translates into CASSLAGDETQYF.

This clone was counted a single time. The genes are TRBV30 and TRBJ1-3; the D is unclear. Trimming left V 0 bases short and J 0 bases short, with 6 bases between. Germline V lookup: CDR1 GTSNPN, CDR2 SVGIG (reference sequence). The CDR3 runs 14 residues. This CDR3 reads CAWSVGNSGNTIYF. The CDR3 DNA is TGTGCCTGGAGTGTGGGCAACTCTGGAAACACCATATATTTT.

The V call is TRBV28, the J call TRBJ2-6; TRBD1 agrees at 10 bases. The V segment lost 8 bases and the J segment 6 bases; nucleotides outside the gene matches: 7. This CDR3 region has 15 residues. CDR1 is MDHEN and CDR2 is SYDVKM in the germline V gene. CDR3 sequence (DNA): TGTGCCAGCGGACAGGGGGGAGCTTCGGCCAACGTCCTGACTTTC. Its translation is CASGQGGASANVLTF.

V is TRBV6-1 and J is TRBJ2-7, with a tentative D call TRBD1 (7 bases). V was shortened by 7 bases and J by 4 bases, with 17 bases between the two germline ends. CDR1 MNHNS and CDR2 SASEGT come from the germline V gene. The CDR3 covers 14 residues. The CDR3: CASTPDRAGYEQYF. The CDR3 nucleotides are TGTGCCAGCACGCCCGACAGGGCGGGATACGAGCAGTACTTC.

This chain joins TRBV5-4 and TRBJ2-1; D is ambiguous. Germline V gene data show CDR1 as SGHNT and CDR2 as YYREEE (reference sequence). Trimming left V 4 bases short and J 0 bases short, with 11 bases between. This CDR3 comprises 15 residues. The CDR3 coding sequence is TGTGCCAGCAGCCCGGAGCCAAGCTCCTACAATGAGCAGTTCTTC. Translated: CASSPEPSSYNEQFF.

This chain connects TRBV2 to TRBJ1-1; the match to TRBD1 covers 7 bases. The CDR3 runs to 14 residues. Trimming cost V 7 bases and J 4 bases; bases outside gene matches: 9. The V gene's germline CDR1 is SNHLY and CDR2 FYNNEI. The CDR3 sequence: CASITGVVGTEAFF. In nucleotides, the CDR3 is TGTGCCAGCATTACAGGGGTAGTTGGCACTGAAGCTTTCTTT.